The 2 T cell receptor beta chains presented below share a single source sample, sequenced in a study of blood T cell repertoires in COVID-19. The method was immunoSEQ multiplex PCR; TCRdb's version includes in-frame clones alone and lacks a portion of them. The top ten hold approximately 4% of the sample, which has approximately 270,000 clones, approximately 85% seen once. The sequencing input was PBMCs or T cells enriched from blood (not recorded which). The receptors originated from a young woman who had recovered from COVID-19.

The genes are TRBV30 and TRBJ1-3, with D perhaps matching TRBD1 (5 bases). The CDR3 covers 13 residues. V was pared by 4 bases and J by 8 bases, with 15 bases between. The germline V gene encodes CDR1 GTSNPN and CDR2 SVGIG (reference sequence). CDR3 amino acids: CAWKNKGRDTIYF. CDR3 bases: TGTGCCTGGAAGAACAAGGGGAGGGACACCATATATTTT.

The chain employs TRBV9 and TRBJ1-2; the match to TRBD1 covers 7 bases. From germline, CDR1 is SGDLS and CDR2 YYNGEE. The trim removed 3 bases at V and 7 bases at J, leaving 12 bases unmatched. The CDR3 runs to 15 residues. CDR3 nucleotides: TGTGCCAGCAGCGGGCAAAGACAGGGTTCGGGTGGCTACACCTTC. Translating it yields CASSGQRQGSGGYTF.